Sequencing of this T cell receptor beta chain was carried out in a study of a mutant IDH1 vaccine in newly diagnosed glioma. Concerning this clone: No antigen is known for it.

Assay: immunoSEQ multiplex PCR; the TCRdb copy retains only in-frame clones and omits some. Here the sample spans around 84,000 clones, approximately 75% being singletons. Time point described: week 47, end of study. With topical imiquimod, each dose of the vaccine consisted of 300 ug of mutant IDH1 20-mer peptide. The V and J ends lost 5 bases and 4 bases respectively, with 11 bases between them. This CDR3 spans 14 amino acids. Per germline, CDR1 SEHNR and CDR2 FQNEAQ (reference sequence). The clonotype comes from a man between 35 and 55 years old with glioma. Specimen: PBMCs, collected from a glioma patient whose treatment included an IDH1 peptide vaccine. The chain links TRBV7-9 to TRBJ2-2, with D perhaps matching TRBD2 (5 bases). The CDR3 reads CASSPRTVTGELFF. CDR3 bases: TGTGCCAGCAGCCCGCGGACTGTCACCGGGGAGCTGTTTTTT.